Listed here are 19 T cell receptor beta chains from one sample, sequenced in a study of blood T cells in healthy people across ages. A sample-barcoded 5' primer and a J-beta primer mix were used in a second PCR of about 7 to 12 cycles. TCRdb re-derived calls from the 5' RACE reads in MiXCR, one entry per CDR3 protein. The table records roughly 930,000 distinct CDR3 sequences, roughly 50% of them present only once. The sequencing sample was made of blood. These TCRs come from a man aged 30-40 years in good health.

The genes are TRBV18 and TRBJ2-5, with D possibly matching TRBD2 (5 bases). The CDR3 has 14 amino acids. V was clipped by 5 bases and J by 11 bases, with 21 bases between them. Germline V gene data show CDR1 as KGHSH and CDR2 as LQKENI. CDR3 in amino acids: CASSVRLDYNEQYF. The CDR3 coding sequence is TGTGCCAGCTCAGTGCGGCTAGACTACAATGAGCAGTACTTC.

Concerning this clonotype: Germline and junction disagree at one end, which may indicate a read error. This chain joins TRBV27 and TRBJ2-2, with a tentative D call TRBD2 (7 bases). The germline CDR1 and CDR2 sequences are MNHEY and SMNVEV (reference sequence). The CDR3 is 17 residues long. CDR3 nucleotide sequence: TGTGCCAGCAGTCTTAGCCGGGGGGCCCCGAACGCCGGGGAGCTGTTTTTT. It specifies CASSLSRGAPNAGELFF.

This clonotype was seen a single time. Its ends do not fully match the called genes, so a read error is possible. The CDR3 DNA follows: TGTGCCTGCAGTGAACTCCCGCGGGGGGGGATCACAGATACGCAGTATTTT. It encodes CACSELPRGGITDTQYF. The V gene is TRBV2, the J gene TRBJ2-3; the match to TRBD2 covers 9 bases. CDR1 SNHLY and CDR2 FYNNEI come from the germline V gene. The CDR3 is 17 residues long.

This clonotype turned up a few times. The V call is TRBV20-1, the J call TRBJ1-5; D remains ambiguous. CDR3 length: 15 amino acids. CDR1 DFQATT and CDR2 SNEGSKA come from the germline V gene (reference sequence). V was cut by 1 base and J by 4 bases, with 14 bases left in between. The CDR3 bases are TGCAGTGCTAGAGTTGGAGCAAAGCCGAATCAGCCCCAGCATTTT. Amino acids: CSARVGAKPNQPQHF.

This chain connects TRBV27 to TRBJ1-4; a weak D match, TRBD1 (5 bases). Germline lookup yields CDR1 MNHEY and CDR2 SMNVEV (reference sequence). The CDR3 runs to 14 residues. The germline V and J ends were trimmed by 2 bases and 11 bases, with 15 bases remaining between them. The CDR3 protein is CASSLKAGRDKLFF. CDR3 nucleotides: TGTGCCAGCAGTTTAAAGGCAGGGCGGGATAAACTGTTTTTT.

This clonotype was found a few times. The chain carries TRBV6-5 and TRBJ1-2; 7 bases line up with TRBD1. The germline CDR1 and CDR2 sequences are MNHEY and SVGAGI. The CDR3 has 14 residues. Trimming cost V 2 bases and J 8 bases; bases outside gene matches: 8. DNA for the CDR3: TGTGCCAGCAGTTACACAGCAGGGGGAGAGGGCTACACCTTC. As protein: CASSYTAGGEGYTF.

The gene calls are TRBV12-3 or TRBV12-4 and TRBJ2-2, with no clear D. This CDR3 is built from 14 residues. V lost 5 bases to trimming and J lost 4 bases, with 11 bases between them. The CDR3 is CASSPNTVTGELFF. CDR3 nucleotide sequence: TGTGCCAGCAGTCCCAACACGGTCACCGGGGAGCTGTTTTTT.

This clonotype has just a few counts. The chain employs TRBV6-2 or TRBV6-3 and TRBJ1-1; TRBD1 matches at 7 bases. V dropped 7 bases and J dropped 3; count of bases not matched to a gene: 11. Germline values: CDR1 MNHEY, CDR2 SVGEGT. The CDR3 is 15 residues long. CDR3 in DNA: TGTGCCAGCACCGGGCGGGACAGAAGGTACACTGAAGCTTTCTTT. Translated, it gives CASTGRDRRYTEAFF.

The sample holds a few counts of this clonotype. The chain couples TRBV5-1 to TRBJ2-3, with 15 bases fitting TRBD2. The CDR3 is made up of 18 amino acids. J gave up 3 bases and V 3 bases, and 8 bases lay outside the gene matches. Germline CDR1 is SGHRS and CDR2 is YFSETQ. The CDR3: CASSSGLAGGLTTDTQYF. The CDR3 DNA follows: TGCGCCAGCAGCTCGGGACTAGCGGGGGGACTTACGACAGATACGCAGTATTTT.

This chain joins TRBV28 and TRBJ2-1; the match to TRBD2 covers 8 bases. CDR3 length: 15 amino acids. Germline V CDR1 and CDR2: MDHEN, SYDVKM. The ends lost 2 bases at V and 8 bases at J; junction bases unmatched: 8. The DNA of the CDR3 is TGTGCCAGCAGTTTAACTAGCGGCTATTCGGATGAGCAGTTCTTC. The encoded protein is CASSLTSGYSDEQFF.

This chain connects TRBV5-1 to TRBJ2-7; D might be TRBD1 or TRBD2, each matching 5 bases. The CDR3 runs to 15 residues. The germline V and J ends were trimmed by 0 bases and 7 bases, with 17 bases remaining between them. Germline V gene sequence: CDR1 SGHRS, CDR2 YFSETQ. This CDR3 is CASSLVAEGSREQYF. CDR3 in DNA: TGCGCCAGCAGCTTGGTTGCAGAGGGGTCGCGTGAGCAGTACTTC. The full variable domain, rest sourced from reference TRBV5-1 and TRBJ2-7, is KAGVTQTPRYLIKTRGQQVTLSCSPISGHRSVSWYQQTPGQGLQFLFEYFSETQRNKGNFPGRFSGRQFSNSRSEMNVSTLELGDSALYLCASSLVAEGSREQYFGPGTRLTVT.

This clonotype was counted once. The chain has TRBV7-9 and TRBJ1-5, with D uncertain. V was pared by 5 bases and J by 8 bases, with 10 bases between. The CDR3 totals 12 residues. The V gene's germline CDR1 is SEHNR and CDR2 FQNEAQ (reference sequence). The CDR3 is CASSLNREPQHF. The DNA for the CDR3 is TGTGCCAGCAGCCTCAACAGAGAGCCCCAGCATTTT.

V usage is TRBV29-1 and J usage is TRBJ2-2, with D tentatively TRBD2 (7 bases). With 2 bases removed from V and 5 bases from J, the gap between germline ends came to 12 bases. Germline assignment: CDR1 SQVTM and CDR2 ANQGSEA. CDR3 length: 14 amino acids. The CDR3 sequence: CSVELGGGTGELFF. CDR3 bases: TGCAGCGTTGAATTGGGAGGGGGTACCGGGGAGCTGTTTTTT.

The chain has TRBV2 and TRBJ2-2, with D perhaps assigned TRBD1 or TRBD2 (6 bases each). This CDR3 is built from 15 residues. Deletions cut 3 bases from V and 6 bases from J, with 14 bases between. Germline V gene lookup returns CDR1 SNHLY and CDR2 FYNNEI. The chain's CDR3 is CASSDDGGGAGELFF. DNA for the CDR3: TGTGCCAGCAGTGACGACGGGGGCGGAGCCGGGGAGCTGTTTTTT.

V usage is TRBV4-2 and J usage is TRBJ2-4; 8 bases agree with TRBD1. Germline V gives CDR1 LGHNA, CDR2 YNFKEQ. Trimming took 0 bases from V and 6 from J; bases not matched to a gene: 13. This CDR3 is built from 18 residues. In nucleotides, the CDR3 is TGTGCCAGCAGCCAAGATGGGACAGGTTCCGGAGGTGGAAACATTCAGTACTTC. This translates into CASSQDGTGSGGGNIQYF.

This clonotype was recorded a few times. V gene TRBV9 combines with J gene TRBJ2-7; possibly TRBD1 for D (5 bases). The CDR3 totals 14 residues. The germline V and J ends were trimmed by 3 bases and 2 bases, with 12 bases remaining between them. The germline CDR1 and CDR2 sequences are SGDLS and YYNGEE. CDR3: CASSAGYSTYEQYF. The CDR3 DNA sequence: TGTGCCAGCAGCGCAGGGTATAGCACCTACGAGCAGTACTTC.

The rearrangement links TRBV3-1 to TRBJ1-1; a weak D match, TRBD1 (5 bases). Trimming took 4 bases from V and 6 from J, leaving 12 bases between them. The CDR3 totals 13 residues. CDR1 LGHDT and CDR2 YNNKEL come from the germline V gene (reference sequence). The CDR3 here is CASSPPGSPEAFF. The CDR3 region has the DNA TGTGCCAGCAGCCCACCAGGGTCCCCTGAAGCTTTCTTT. The full variable domain, with the rest looked up from reference TRBV3-1 and TRBJ1-1, is DTAVSQTPKYLVTQMGNDKSIKCEQNLGHDTMYWYKQDSKKFLKIMFSYNNKELIINETVPNRFSPKSPDKAHLNLHINSLELGDSAVYFCASSPPGSPEAFFGQGTRLTVV.

This clonotype was seen a few times. The chain couples TRBV6-1 to TRBJ1-6; TRBD1 aligns across 11 bases. Germline CDR1 and CDR2: MNHNS and SASEGT. V was clipped by 5 bases and J by 2 bases; unmatched bases: 8. The CDR3 has 18 amino acids. In DNA, the CDR3 is TGTGCCAGCAGTCCCCTGGGGACAGGGGGTACCTATAATTCACCCCTCCACTTT. Its protein product is CASSPLGTGGTYNSPLHF.

This clonotype was seen a few times. The chain carries TRBV4-3 and TRBJ2-1; D tentatively fits TRBD1 or TRBD2 (5 bases each). The CDR3 extends over 15 amino acids. Trimming took 4 bases from V and 6 from J, leaving 16 bases between them. Germline V lookup: CDR1 LGHNA, CDR2 YSLEER. CDR3 bases: TGCGCCAGCAGCCTGGGACCTTCCTATATCAATGAGCAGTTCTTC. This gives the protein CASSLGPSYINEQFF.